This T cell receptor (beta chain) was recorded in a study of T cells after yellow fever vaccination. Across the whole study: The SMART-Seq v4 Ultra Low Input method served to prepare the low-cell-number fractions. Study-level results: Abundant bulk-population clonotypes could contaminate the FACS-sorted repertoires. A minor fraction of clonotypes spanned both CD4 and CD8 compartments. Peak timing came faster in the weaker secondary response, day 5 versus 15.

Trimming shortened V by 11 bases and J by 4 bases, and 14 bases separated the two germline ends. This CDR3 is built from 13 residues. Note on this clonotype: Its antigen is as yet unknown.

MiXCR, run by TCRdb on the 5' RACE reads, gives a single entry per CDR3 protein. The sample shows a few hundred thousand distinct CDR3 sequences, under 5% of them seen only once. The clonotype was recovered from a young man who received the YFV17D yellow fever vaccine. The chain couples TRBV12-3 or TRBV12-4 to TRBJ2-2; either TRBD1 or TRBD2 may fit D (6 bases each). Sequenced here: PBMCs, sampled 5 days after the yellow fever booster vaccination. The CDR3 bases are TGTGCCTTCCGGGGGCTAACCACCGGGGAGCTGTTTTTT. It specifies CAFRGLTTGELFF.